This entry features one T cell receptor (beta chain) sequence. This clonotype came up a few times. No cognate antigen has been identified for it. Per-base qualities were not stored, and no clone one base away is much larger. These data originate in a study of T cells generated in artificial thymic organoids (TCRdb year 2017). Looking at the study overall: The study compared the TCR alpha and beta CDR3 repertoires of CD8 single positive T cells derived from in vitro artificial thymic organoids against those of naive CD8 T cells from thymus and peripheral blood. The displayed repertoire sequencing data were described as being representative of three independent experiments.

Healthy adult donors provided non-mobilized peripheral blood. Primary CD8+ T cells were enriched by magnetic beads using the Miltenyi CD8+ T cell Isolation Kit. Naive CD8 T cells from blood were sorted by FACS as CD3+TCRalphabeta+CD8+CD45RO-CCR7+ cells prior to RNA extraction. For each sample, total RNA was purified from approximately 40,000 to 200,000 sorted cells using the RNeasy Micro kit, and RNA quality was assessed on an Agilent RNA 6000 Nano chip. What the research found in general, with its limitations: Organoid-derived CD8 single positive T cells showed physiological TCR clonotype diversity comparable to thymic and blood naive CD8 T cells.

Sequences SGHRS (CDR1) and YFSETQ (CDR2) are obtained from the germline V gene. Germline trimming amounts to 4 bases on V and 1 base on J, with 3 as the count of junction bases outside the gene matches. From the cysteine up to the phenylalanine, the CDR3 has a length of 15 residues. Solely the CDR3 DNA is kept, with 45 bases framed from the first base. TCRalpha and TCRbeta libraries were amplified separately by semi-nested PCR with Advantage 2 and reverse primers in the TRAC or TRBC constant regions. Between about 3.5 and 550 ng of total RNA was used as input for first-strand cDNA synthesis. TCR cDNA libraries were generated by 5'-RACE using the SMARTer PCR cDNA Synthesis kit, with a poly-dT primer for first-strand synthesis. Sample-specific 5-nucleotide barcodes were carried by the semi-nested constant-region reverse primers, and the resulting products were cleaned using the Zymo DNA Clean and Concentrator-5 kit. Up to ten barcoded samples were pooled, ligated to Illumina adaptors and sequenced on an Illumina MiSeq as 2 x 150 bp paired-end reads. In the source study's methods: After demultiplexing, reads were aligned with BLAT to a custom library containing all human TRAV, TRAJ, TRBV, TRBD and TRBJ combinations from IMGT. The best BLAT hits were picked using pslCDnaFilter (-maxAligns=1, -ignoreIntrons), and custom Perl scripts were used to calculate clonotype frequencies. TCRdb trimmed public reads at Q25 via fastp, called clones via MiXCR and kept in-frame beta chains. Every CDR3 protein is listed once, alongside the most common genes and DNA of its rows. These V and J calls originate from TCRdb's pipeline instead of the authors' own analysis. Within this sample are about 5,600 distinct CDR3 sequences, with 32% of them counted one time only. The ten largest clones represent approximately 2.3% of the sample.

Sequencing used naive CD8+ T cells from blood. Sample cell subset or site, as interpreted from the label and publication: CD3+TCRalphabeta+CD8SP T cells; for blood, CD45RO-CCR7+ naive CD8+ T cells. The receptor comes from a human donor who gave cord blood stem cells for thymic organoid culture, a cardiac surgery patient who gave postnatal thymus, or a blood donor (not recorded which). The rearrangement combines TRBV5-1 with TRBJ2-5, with TRBD2 matching 11 junction bases. The CDR3 in this case is CASSEGLAGQETQYF. The bases are TGCGCCAGCAGCGAAGGACTAGCGGGCCAAGAGACCCAGTACTTC.